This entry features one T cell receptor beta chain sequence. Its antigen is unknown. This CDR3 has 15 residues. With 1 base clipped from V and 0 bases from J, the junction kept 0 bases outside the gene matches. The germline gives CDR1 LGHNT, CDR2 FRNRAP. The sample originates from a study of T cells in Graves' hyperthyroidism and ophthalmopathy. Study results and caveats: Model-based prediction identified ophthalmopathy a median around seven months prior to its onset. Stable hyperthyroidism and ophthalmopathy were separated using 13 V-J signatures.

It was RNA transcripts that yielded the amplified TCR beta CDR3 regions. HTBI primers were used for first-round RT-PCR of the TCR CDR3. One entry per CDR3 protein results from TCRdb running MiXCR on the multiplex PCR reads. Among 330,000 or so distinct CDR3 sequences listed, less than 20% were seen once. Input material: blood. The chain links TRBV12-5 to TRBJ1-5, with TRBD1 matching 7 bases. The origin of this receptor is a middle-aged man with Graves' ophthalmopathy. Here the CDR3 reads CASGLGQGSNQPQHF. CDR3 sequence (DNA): TGTGCTAGTGGTTTGGGACAGGGTAGCAATCAGCCCCAGCATTTT.